This T cell receptor (beta chain) came from a study of T cell responses to AZD1222 COVID-19 vaccine. Method: immunoSEQ multiplex PCR; TCRdb's copy keeps in-frame clones and lacks some. The sample records 80,000 to 100,000 clones, around 94% being singletons. V was clipped by 4 bases and J by 1 base, with 4 bases between them. Looked up from germline, CDR1 is SNHLY and CDR2 is FYNNEI. The CDR3 is 12 residues long. The source material was peripheral blood, sampled on day 0 of AZD1222 vaccination. V is TRBV2 and J is TRBJ1-2; no reliable D call. This TCR was recovered from an adult in good health. The CDR3 protein is CASSVVNYGYTF. CDR3 coding DNA: TGTGCCAGCAGTGTTGTTAACTATGGCTACACCTTC.